This T cell receptor beta chain came from a study of blood T cell repertoires in COVID-19. Study information: The study drew acute and convalescent COVID-19 samples from the United States, Italy and Spain. PBMCs, B-cell-depleted T cells, or T cells provided the cDNA or gDNA that made up the material.

Original handling: Estimated nucleated cell counts came from reference gene primer amplification. Profiling relied on immunoSEQ multiplex PCR, and the TCRdb table lists in-frame clones only, not all of them. D and trimming were read from the DNA, whereas the V and J calls and clone size are those reported in that table. The repertoire holds 55,000 to 75,000 clones, about 92% seen once, with roughly 1.3% in the top ten. Trimming shortened V by 5 bases and J by 0 bases, and 17 bases separated the two germline ends. CDR3 length: 16 residues. Germline V gene sequence: CDR1 SGHNT, CDR2 YYREEE (reference sequence).

Specimen: peripheral blood. The receptor was derived from a man between 60 and 75 years old with acute or convalescent COVID-19. This sequence joins TRBV5-4 and TRBJ1-2; weak D call: TRBD1 (5 bases). CDR3 amino acids: CASSSPAGLANYGYTF. CDR3 in DNA: TGTGCCAGCAGTTCCCCCGCGGGGCTCGCTAACTATGGCTACACCTTC.